What follows are 28 T cell receptor beta chains derived from one specimen sequenced in a study of blood T cell repertoires in COVID-19. Sequencing used immunoSEQ multiplex PCR; TCRdb keeps in-frame clones, though not all of them. Of about 400,000 clones in the sample, about 88% are singletons; the top ten hold around 7.5%. Sequencing input: peripheral blood. These receptors all come from a woman aged 55-75 years with COVID-19, enrolled during active disease.

This chain joins TRBV5-1 and TRBJ1-2; D perhaps matches TRBD1 (5 bases). Germline V gene sequence: CDR1 SGHRS, CDR2 YFSETQ. This CDR3 has 14 residues. The V end was cut by 4 bases, the J end by 0 bases, with 10 bases between. The CDR3 sequence is CASSPTATNYGYTF. The DNA of the CDR3 is TGCGCCAGCAGCCCGACAGCAACTAACTATGGCTACACCTTC.

This chain joins TRBV7-9 and TRBJ2-2; TRBD1 might be the D (6 bases). Deletions cut 4 bases from V and 4 bases from J, with 19 bases between. The CDR3 has 17 residues. Germline-derived CDR1 and CDR2 are SEHNR and FQNEAQ (reference sequence). The CDR3 reads CASSSLGQGRVTGELFF. The CDR3, as DNA: TGTGCCAGCAGCTCTCTCGGGCAGGGGCGGGTCACCGGGGAGCTGTTTTTT.

This chain connects TRBV18 to TRBJ2-3; 9 bases map to TRBD1. The J segment lost 0 bases and the V segment lost 5 bases, leaving 12 bases of the junction unmatched. Germline V gives CDR1 KGHSH, CDR2 LQKENI. The CDR3 extends over 18 amino acids. CDR3 bases: TGTGCCAGCTCATCCCGACAGGGGGACGGTGTTAGCACAGATACGCAGTATTTT. This sequence encodes CASSSRQGDGVSTDTQYF.

The chain uses TRBV6-6 and TRBJ1-2; tentatively, D is TRBD1 (6 bases). The CDR3 contains 14 residues. V was cut by 4 bases and J by 4 bases, with 13 bases left in between. The germline gives CDR1 MNHNY, CDR2 SVGAGI (reference sequence). This CDR3 is CASSSQGLGYGYTF. CDR3 nucleotide sequence: TGTGCCAGCAGTTCACAGGGCTTGGGCTATGGCTACACCTTC.

The rearrangement links TRBV4-2 to TRBJ2-1; TRBD1 aligns across 10 bases. The CDR3 has 15 amino acids. After removal of 4 bases from V and 6 bases from J, the junction contained 6 bases not matched to a gene. Germline CDR1 reads LGHNA; CDR2 reads YNFKEQ. CDR3 loop: CASSPGQGGSNEQFF. Written as DNA, the CDR3 is TGTGCCAGCAGCCCCGGACAGGGGGGGTCCAATGAGCAGTTCTTC.

The genes are TRBV27 and TRBJ1-1; the D gene is possibly TRBD1 (6 bases). Germline V gene lookup returns CDR1 MNHEY and CDR2 SMNVEV (reference sequence). The CDR3 has 14 amino acids. The V end was cut by 1 base, the J end by 3 bases, with 9 bases between. CDR3 sequence: CASSLWAGDTEAFF. CDR3 bases: TGTGCCAGCAGTTTATGGGCAGGGGACACTGAAGCTTTCTTT.

This chain uses TRBV19 with TRBJ1-1, with D unclear. The germline gives CDR1 LNHDA, CDR2 SQIVND (reference sequence). This CDR3 is built from 15 residues. With 3 bases removed from V and 4 bases from J, the gap between germline ends came to 15 bases. CDR3 nucleotide sequence: TGTGCCAGTAGTATGTTGACTAATGGAGTCACTGAAGCTTTCTTT. This translates into CASSMLTNGVTEAFF.

V usage is TRBV7-8 and J usage is TRBJ2-1, with 8 nucleotides matching TRBD1. This CDR3 is built from 15 residues. Trimming cost V 2 bases and J 1 base; bases outside gene matches: 1. Germline CDR1 is SGHVS and CDR2 is FQNEAQ. The CDR3 DNA is TGTGCCAGCAGCTTACGGACAGGGTCCTACAATGAGCAGTTCTTC. Amino acids: CASSLRTGSYNEQFF.

V usage is TRBV4-2 and J usage is TRBJ2-7, with D possibly matching TRBD2 (5 bases). Trimming took 0 bases from V and 3 from J, leaving 15 bases between them. Germline CDR1 LGHNA, CDR2 YNFKEQ. This CDR3 region has 16 residues. The CDR3 DNA reads as TGTGCCAGCAGCCAAGATCCGTCTAGCCAAGTCTACGAGCAGTACTTC. Protein product: CASSQDPSSQVYEQYF.

The rearrangement joins TRBV19 to TRBJ1-5, with 9 bases that match TRBD1. Per germline, CDR1 LNHDA and CDR2 SQIVND (reference sequence). This CDR3 region has 15 residues. Unmatched junction bases numbered 7, after V lost 5 bases and J lost 5 bases. CDR3 protein: CASSPWTGVDQPQHF. CDR3 DNA sequence: TGTGCCAGTAGTCCGTGGACAGGGGTAGATCAGCCCCAGCATTTT.

V gene TRBV7-3 combines with J gene TRBJ2-2, with TRBD2 matching 8 bases. Germline V gene data show CDR1 as SGHTA and CDR2 as FQGTGA. CDR3 length: 16 residues. V was pared by 0 bases and J by 6 bases, with 6 bases of the junction left unmatched. The DNA of the CDR3 is TGTGCCAGCAGCTTAACAGGTCCGGGGGGGCCCGGGGAGCTGTTTTTT. This gives the protein CASSLTGPGGPGELFF. The whole variable domain, filled in from reference TRBV7-3 and TRBJ2-2, reads GAGVSQTPSNKVTEKGKYVELRCDPISGHTALYWYRQSLGQGPEFLIYFQGTGAADDSGLPNDRFFAVRPEGSVSTLKIQRTERGDSAVYLCASSLTGPGGPGELFFGEGSRLTVL.

This clone was counted once. V gene TRBV13 combines with J gene TRBJ1-1; D unresolved. The CDR3 runs 14 residues. The germline V and J ends were trimmed by 7 bases and 0 bases, with 12 bases remaining between them. Germline CDR1 is PRHDT and CDR2 is FYEKMQ (reference sequence). CDR3 in DNA: TGTGCCAGCACCCTCCAAGCGCTGAACACTGAAGCTTTCTTT. It specifies CASTLQALNTEAFF.

V and J are TRBV11-2 and TRBJ1-1, with 8 bases that match TRBD1. The germline V gene has CDR1 SGHAT and CDR2 FQNNGV. This CDR3 comprises 14 residues. V dropped 7 bases and J dropped 6; count of bases not matched to a gene: 10. CDR3 region: CASTETGAYAEAFF. The CDR3 region has the DNA TGTGCCAGCACCGAGACAGGGGCTTACGCTGAAGCTTTCTTT. Together with reference TRBV11-2 and TRBJ1-1, the CDR3 gives the full variable domain: EAGVAQSPRYKIIEKRQSVAFWCNPISGHATLYWYQQILGQGPKLLIQFQNNGVVDDSQLPKDRFSAERLKGVDSTLKIQPAKLEDSAVYLCASTETGAYAEAFFGQGTRLTVV.

As concerns this clone: Other DNA sequences in the sample encode the same CDR3. The chain has TRBV6-2 or TRBV6-3 and TRBJ1-5, with 9 bases fitting TRBD1. The germline gives CDR1 MNHEY, CDR2 SVGEGT. This CDR3 spans 14 amino acids. V was clipped by 4 bases and J by 6 bases; unmatched bases: 4. This CDR3 reads CASSLTGGGQPQHF. The CDR3 DNA sequence: TGTGCCAGCAGTTTAACAGGGGGCGGTCAGCCCCAGCATTTT.

The CDR3 reads CASAQVPGNTIYF. The CDR3 DNA sequence: TGTGCCAGCGCCCAGGTTCCTGGAAACACCATATATTTT. This chain joins TRBV7-2 and TRBJ1-3; D is ambiguous. The V gene lost 8 bases and the J gene lost 2 bases, with 10 bases spanning the gap. The CDR3 is 13 residues long. Germline-derived CDR1 and CDR2 are SGHTA and FQGNSA. The entire variable domain, with the rest obtained from reference TRBV7-2 and TRBJ1-3, is as follows: GAGVSQSPSNKVTEKGKDVELRCDPISGHTALYWYRQSLGQGLEFLIYFQGNSAPDKSGLPSDRFSAERTGGSVSTLTIQRTQQEDSAVYLCASAQVPGNTIYFGEGSWLTVV.

For the CDR3, the DNA is TGTGCCAGCAGCCGAATGGGCGGGGGAACAGATACGCAGTATTTT. Translating gives CASSRMGGGTDTQYF. J is TRBJ2-3 and V is TRBV7-3; 7 nucleotides line up with TRBD2. The germline V gene has CDR1 SGHTA and CDR2 FQGTGA. J gave up 3 bases and V 5 bases, and 8 bases lay outside the gene matches. CDR3 length: 15 residues.

The V gene is TRBV5-5, the J gene TRBJ1-6, with 9 bases aligning to TRBD1. The J segment lost 7 bases and the V segment lost 2 bases, leaving 10 bases of the junction unmatched. The CDR3 length is 17 residues. The germline CDR1 and CDR2 sequences are SGHKS and YYEKEE (reference sequence). The DNA for the CDR3 is TGTGCCAGCAGCTTAGGGCCGGGACAGGGAGGGAATTCACCCCTCCACTTT. This sequence encodes CASSLGPGQGGNSPLHF.

This chain uses TRBV19 with TRBJ1-2; 7 bases fit TRBD1. The J segment lost 7 bases and the V segment lost 8 bases, leaving 10 bases of the junction unmatched. Looked up from germline, CDR1 is LNHDA and CDR2 is SQIVND (reference sequence). The length of the CDR3 is 13 residues. The CDR3 sequence: CASFTGAVSGYTF. The CDR3 region has the DNA TGTGCCAGTTTCACAGGGGCGGTCAGTGGCTACACCTTC.

In this sample, this clone turned up once. The chain uses TRBV4-3 and TRBJ1-1; possibly TRBD1 for D (5 bases). Germline assignment: CDR1 LGHNA and CDR2 YSLEER. The CDR3 totals 15 residues. V lost 1 base to trimming and J lost 4 bases, with 13 bases between them. CDR3 DNA sequence: TGCGCCAGCAGCCAAGCCGACAGAGGCAGCACTGAAGCTTTCTTT. Amino acids: CASSQADRGSTEAFF.

The chain joins TRBV5-4 to TRBJ2-7, with TRBD1 matching 8 bases. Trimming removed 4 bases from V and 4 bases from J; junction bases left unmatched: 7. The germline gives CDR1 SGHNT, CDR2 YYREEE (reference sequence). The CDR3 is 14 residues long. DNA for the CDR3: TGTGCCAGCAGCCCGACAGGGGCGTTTTACGAGCAGTACTTC. Encoded protein: CASSPTGAFYEQYF.

V gene TRBV3-1 (or the pseudogene TRBV3-2) combines with J gene TRBJ1-1; D remains unclear. V was cut by 5 bases and J by 4 bases, with 17 bases left in between. This CDR3 is 15 amino acids long. CDR1 is LGHDT and CDR2 is YNNKEL in the germline V gene (reference sequence). Here the CDR3 DNA reads TGTGCCAGCAGCTTACAGACCGGGAGTTTCACTGAAGCTTTCTTT. This codes for CASSLQTGSFTEAFF.

J is TRBJ2-1 and V is TRBV3-1 (or the pseudogene TRBV3-2); tentatively, D is TRBD1 (5 bases). CDR1 is LGHDT and CDR2 is YNNKEL in the germline V gene (reference sequence). The V and J ends lost 2 bases and 1 base respectively, with 6 bases between them. The CDR3 has 14 residues. CDR3 nucleotide sequence: TGTGCCAGCAGCCAACAGGGATCCTACAATGAGCAGTTCTTC. As protein: CASSQQGSYNEQFF.

This chain uses TRBV18 with TRBJ1-1; 7 bases are a match to TRBD1. CDR1 and CDR2 from the germline V gene are KGHSH and LQKENI. Losses at the gene ends were 6 bases for V and 3 bases for J; bases not matched to a gene: 19. The CDR3 sequence is 18 residues long. This CDR3 reads CASSPNWGAGGRDTEAFF. CDR3 sequence (DNA): TGTGCCAGCTCGCCTAACTGGGGGGCAGGGGGTCGTGACACTGAAGCTTTCTTT.

This sequence joins TRBV27 and TRBJ1-3; the match to TRBD1 covers 8 bases. The CDR3 covers 15 residues. Germline V gives CDR1 MNHEY, CDR2 SMNVEV (reference sequence). Trimming took 5 bases from V and 2 from J; bases not matched to a gene: 5. The CDR3 here is CASSLRGHAGNTIYF. CDR3 sequence (DNA): TGTGCCAGCAGTCTCAGGGGGCACGCTGGAAACACCATATATTTT.

The chain couples TRBV12-2 to TRBJ2-1; TRBD2, the table's D call, was not compared with the DNA. TRBV12-2 is given as a pseudogene. The CDR3 is 16 amino acids. The CDR3 here is CASRLARLDVLDEQFF. DNA for the CDR3: TGTGCAAGTCGCTTAGCGCGGCTAGATGTACTTGATGAGCAGTTCTTC.

This chain links TRBV13 with TRBJ1-6; 7 bases match TRBD1. The ends lost 1 base at V and 9 bases at J; junction bases unmatched: 3. Germline values: CDR1 PRHDT, CDR2 FYEKMQ (reference sequence). The CDR3 runs 14 residues. CDR3 sequence reads: CASSLEGAGSPLHF. The CDR3 bases are TGTGCCAGCAGCTTAGAGGGGGCTGGTTCACCCCTCCACTTT.

The chain recombines TRBV5-1 with TRBJ1-2; the D is unclear. CDR1 and CDR2 from the germline V gene are SGHRS and YFSETQ. V was cut by 4 bases and J by 6 bases, with 7 bases left in between. The CDR3 contains 11 residues. The CDR3 DNA is TGCGCCAGCAGCAGCGAGGATGGCTACACCTTC. Protein product: CASSSEDGYTF.

This clone is a singleton in its sample. J is TRBJ1-1 and V is TRBV25-1, with unresolved D. The ends were cut back, 0 bases at V and 7 bases at J, with 12 bases in the middle. Per the germline V gene, CDR1 is MGHDK and CDR2 is SYGVNS. This CDR3 contains 14 residues. The CDR3 DNA is TGTGCCAGCAGTGAATATGGAGGTGCGAGTGAAGCTTTCTTT. Translating it yields CASSEYGGASEAFF.